This T cell receptor (beta chain) was sequenced for a study of blood T cell repertoires in COVID-19 (dated by TCRdb to the early 2020s). Some background on the complete study: Collaborator samples came from the United States, Italy and Spain and covered acute and convalescent phases of COVID-19. The material from the prospective study consisted of cDNA or gDNA derived from T cells, B-cell-depleted T cells, or PBMCs. The dataset comprised deeply sampled blood TCRbeta repertoires from subjects exposed to, actively infected with, or recovered from COVID-19. A freely available public database, intended as a resource for researchers studying the immune response to SARS-CoV-2, is where the repertoires were released. The samples were drawn from the first 160 participants of the ongoing ImmuneRACE study and from 1,254 subjects provided by 6 global collaborators. Sample metadata almost always included a de-identified subject ID, COVID-19 status, age in years and sex. Where available, HLA class I and class II types were taken from metadata supplied by the sample provider and were not determined by assay-based typing.

Collaborating institutions collected whole blood in K2EDTA tubes following their own protocols. For TCRbeta analysis, collaborator samples were shipped as frozen whole blood, as isolated PBMCs, or as DNA extracted from either sample type. The sample holds one count of this clone. No cognate antigen has been identified for it. No quality values exist for individual bases; no much larger clone is one base distant. The immunoSEQ Assay, a bias-controlled multiplex PCR, was used to amplify TCRbeta CDR3 regions from genomic DNA. The paper's processing steps were these. The number of nucleated cells in each sample was estimated from the amplification of reference gene primers within the assay. To quantify the absolute abundance of each unique TCRbeta CDR3 rearrangement, sequence reads were collapsed and filtered. Productive Simpson clonality was computed per sample as the square root of Simpson's diversity index over productive rearrangements. TCRdb re-hosts the immuneACCESS table, in-frame sequences only. Its copies lack some clones; in the studies checked, an unresolved V gene accounts for under half of them, and the cause for the rest is not known. V, J and clone size reflect that table, while D and trimming were determined from the DNA. The sample yields about 50,000 clones; 89% were counted once. Over 2% of the sample rests with the top ten.

Beyond this particular receptor, the publication reports: Clinical and demographic metadata were provided uncurated, with the amount varying by source and participant.

The source is a human donor in a cohort sampled during active COVID-19. Sequenced sample: peripheral blood.

The DNA reads TGCAGCGTTGAATACGGGGTGAACACCGGGGAGCTGTTTTTT. This yields the protein CSVEYGVNTGELFF. This chain is built from TRBV29-1 and TRBJ2-2; D gene: possibly TRBD2, on 5 matching bases. The germline V gene specifies SQVTM as CDR1 and ANQGSEA as CDR2. From the cysteine through the phenylalanine, the CDR3 covers 14 amino acids. Only CDR3 DNA is held: 42 bases, read in frame from base 1. V loses 2 bases, J loses 1 base, and the germline ends lie 8 bases apart.